Shown below are 7 T cell receptor beta chains from a single sample sequenced in a study of blood T cell repertoires in COVID-19. Repertoires were generated with immunoSEQ multiplex PCR, while TCRdb's copy carries only in-frame clones and drops some. This sample has about 130,000 clones, with under 85% found just once. What was sequenced was PBMCs or T cells enriched from blood (not recorded which). All receptors derive from a man younger than 40 who had recovered from COVID-19.

The V and J genes are TRBV5-1 and TRBJ2-7; 14 positions agree with TRBD2. Germline CDR1 and CDR2: SGHRS and YFSETQ. V lost 4 bases and J lost 6; bases outside the gene matches: 6. This CDR3 spans 15 amino acids. The CDR3 sequence: CASSPGTSGSGEQYF. Here the CDR3 DNA reads TGCGCCAGCAGCCCCGGGACTAGCGGGAGTGGCGAGCAGTACTTC.

This clone occurred a few times. The V gene is TRBV5-6, the J gene TRBJ2-7; a weak D match, TRBD1 (6 bases). The ends were cut back, 5 bases at V and 6 bases at J, with 21 bases in the middle. Germline CDR1 and CDR2: SGHDT and YYEEEE. The CDR3 sequence is 15 residues long. The CDR3: CASSYNPTGQGEQYV. CDR3 coding DNA: TGTGCCAGCAGTTACAATCCGACAGGTCAGGGCGAGCAGTACGTC.

The chain is built from TRBV11-2 and TRBJ2-2; 12 nucleotides line up with TRBD1. The CDR3 spans 17 residues. The J segment lost 10 bases and the V segment lost 5 bases, leaving 14 bases of the junction unmatched. Germline values: CDR1 SGHAT, CDR2 FQNNGV. DNA of the CDR3: TGTGCCAGCAGCCTACTAGGCTTCGGGACAGGGGGCGCGGAGCTGTTTTTT. This sequence encodes CASSLLGFGTGGAELFF.

J is TRBJ1-2 and V is TRBV27; the match to TRBD1 covers 7 bases. Trimming took 6 bases from V and 4 from J; bases not matched to a gene: 2. The germline V gene has CDR1 MNHEY and CDR2 SMNVEV (reference sequence). This CDR3 comprises 12 residues. Here the CDR3 reads CASRTGVYGYTF. Written as DNA, the CDR3 is TGTGCCAGCAGAACAGGGGTCTATGGCTACACCTTC.

The V gene is TRBV9, the J gene TRBJ1-1, with 7 positions matching TRBD1. From germline, CDR1 is SGDLS and CDR2 YYNGEE. Trimming removed 3 bases from V and 0 bases from J; junction bases left unmatched: 2. The CDR3 extends over 14 amino acids. CDR3 in amino acids: CASSGGQLNTEAFF. CDR3 DNA sequence: TGTGCCAGCAGCGGGGGACAGTTGAACACTGAAGCTTTCTTT.

This chain joins TRBV21-1 and TRBJ2-3; the table names TRBD2, a call not compared with the DNA. TRBV21-1 is a pseudogene locus. This CDR3 region has 16 residues. DNA of the CDR3: TGTGCCAGCAGCAAAGAGGAGACCCCCCGTACAGATACGCAGTATTTT. Protein product: CASSKEETPRTDTQYF.

The V and J genes are TRBV19 and TRBJ2-7; 8 nucleotides line up with TRBD2. Germline V gives CDR1 LNHDA, CDR2 SQIVND (reference sequence). The CDR3 contains 14 residues. The J segment lost 4 bases and the V segment lost 5 bases, leaving 7 bases of the junction unmatched. CDR3 sequence: CASSAGGHQYEQYF. The CDR3 coding sequence is TGTGCCAGTAGTGCGGGAGGACACCAATACGAGCAGTACTTC. The full variable domain, completed using reference TRBV19 and TRBJ2-7, is DGGITQSPKYLFRKEGQNVTLSCEQNLNHDAMYWYRQDPGQGLRLIYYSQIVNDFQKGDIAEGYSVSREKKESFPLTVTSAQKNPTAFYLCASSAGGHQYEQYFGPGTRLTVT.